What follows are 20 T cell receptor beta chains derived from one specimen sequenced in a study of T cells in narcolepsy. The data were produced by immunoSEQ multiplex PCR, yet TCRdb's version contains in-frame clones alone and is incomplete. This table holds about 29,000 clones, 87% found once. Sequencing was performed on memory (CD45RA-) CD4+ T cells from blood. Every receptor here comes from a human donor in good health.

This rearrangement joins TRBV19 to TRBJ1-1; 8 positions match TRBD1. The CDR3 is made up of 14 amino acids. Losses at the gene ends were 5 bases for V and 11 bases for J; bases not matched to a gene: 13. Germline V gene lookup returns CDR1 LNHDA and CDR2 SQIVND (reference sequence). The CDR3 loop reads CASSELTGEGSAFF. CDR3 DNA sequence: TGTGCCAGTAGTGAATTGACAGGGGAAGGCTCGGCTTTCTTT.

The genes are TRBV6-6 and TRBJ1-3; D is unresolved. This CDR3 contains 14 residues. CDR1 is MNHNY and CDR2 is SVGAGI in the germline V gene (reference sequence). Trimming left V 7 bases short and J 0 bases short, with 10 bases between. In DNA, the CDR3 is TGTGCCAGCACCCCGTCGGGCTCTGGAAACACCATATATTTT. Translated, it gives CASTPSGSGNTIYF.

This chain uses TRBV6-5 with TRBJ2-7; the D gene is possibly TRBD2 (5 bases). Trimming left V 0 bases short and J 1 base short, with 10 bases between. Germline CDR1 and CDR2: MNHEY and SVGAGI. The CDR3 is 15 residues long. The CDR3 protein is CASSYSGMESYEQYF. The CDR3 nucleotides read TGTGCCAGCAGTTACTCCGGGATGGAGTCCTACGAGCAGTACTTC.

The chain combines TRBV11-2 with TRBJ2-7; D is unclear. The germline V and J ends were trimmed by 3 bases and 12 bases, with 15 bases remaining between them. CDR1 and CDR2 from the germline V gene are SGHAT and FQNNGV. CDR3 size: 12 residues. CDR3 in amino acids: CASSFPGLIGYF. In DNA, the CDR3 is TGTGCCAGCAGCTTCCCCGGCCTTATAGGGTACTTC.

The chain combines TRBV5-6 with TRBJ2-7; D may match TRBD1 or TRBD2 (9 bases each). Germline V gene sequence: CDR1 SGHDT, CDR2 YYEEEE. The V end lost 4 bases, the J end lost 9 bases, and 23 bases lay between the germline ends. The CDR3 covers 15 residues. Written as DNA, the CDR3 is TGTGCCAGCAGCGACCCGGGACAGGGTAGCGGGGGGCAGTACTTC. Residues: CASSDPGQGSGGQYF. Full variable domain (missing parts from reference TRBV5-6 and TRBJ2-7): DAGVTQSPTHLIKTRGQQVTLRCSPKSGHDTVSWYQQALGQGPQFIFQYYEEEERQRGNFPDRFSGHQFPNYSSELNVNALLLGDSALYLCASSDPGQGSGGQYFGPGTRLTVT.

This chain uses TRBV7-9 with TRBJ1-2; perhaps TRBD1 as D (6 bases). Deletions cut 8 bases from V and 4 bases from J, with 11 bases between. This CDR3 contains 12 residues. CDR1 SEHNR and CDR2 FQNEAQ come from the germline V gene (reference sequence). CDR3: CASGTGPYGYTF. Written as DNA, the CDR3 is TGTGCCAGCGGAACAGGGCCCTATGGCTACACCTTC. The variable domain in full, with the rest retrieved from reference TRBV7-9 and TRBJ1-2, is DTGVSQNPRHKITKRGQNVTFRCDPISEHNRLYWYRQTLGQGPEFLTYFQNEAQLEKSRLLSDRFSAERPKGSFSTLEIQRTEQGDSAMYLCASGTGPYGYTFGSGTRLTVV.

CDR3 sequence: CASSQEGYSNQPQHF. CDR3 DNA: TGCGCCAGCAGCCAGGAGGGCTATAGCAATCAGCCCCAGCATTTT. The chain has TRBV4-3 and TRBJ1-5; D unresolved. Germline lookup yields CDR1 LGHNA and CDR2 YSLEER. This CDR3 contains 15 residues. The V and J ends lost 3 bases and 0 bases respectively, with 9 bases between them.

V and J are TRBV19 and TRBJ1-2; D is uncertain. The CDR3 consists of 13 residues. Germline V CDR1 and CDR2: LNHDA, SQIVND (reference sequence). With 1 base removed from V and 5 bases from J, the gap between germline ends came to 8 bases. The CDR3 sequence is CASSIAQSYGYTF. CDR3 nucleotide sequence: TGTGCCAGTAGTATAGCCCAGAGTTATGGCTACACCTTC. Together with reference TRBV19 and TRBJ1-2, the CDR3 gives the full variable domain: DGGITQSPKYLFRKEGQNVTLSCEQNLNHDAMYWYRQDPGQGLRLIYYSQIVNDFQKGDIAEGYSVSREKKESFPLTVTSAQKNPTAFYLCASSIAQSYGYTFGSGTRLTVV.

This clone was picked up one time. The rearrangement uses TRBV19 and TRBJ2-1; 8 positions agree with TRBD2. The CDR3 is made up of 15 amino acids. Germline V gene data show CDR1 as LNHDA and CDR2 as SQIVND (reference sequence). V lost 7 bases to trimming and J lost 4 bases; unmatched junction nucleotides: 9. The CDR3 reads CASTREGVVYNEQFF. The CDR3 bases are TGTGCCAGTACCCGGGAGGGAGTGGTTTACAATGAGCAGTTCTTC.

The chain uses TRBV7-8 and TRBJ1-1; tentatively, D is TRBD1 (6 bases). CDR1 is SGHVS and CDR2 is FQNEAQ in the germline V gene. Trimming took 5 bases from V and 1 from J, leaving 14 bases between them. There are 15 residues in the CDR3. The CDR3 DNA reads TGTGCCAGCAGCCCAGTAGGGGGTAGGAACACTGAAGCTTTCTTT. Translating it yields CASSPVGGRNTEAFF.

Turning to this clone: In the same sample, other DNA sequences code for this CDR3. V gene TRBV30 combines with J gene TRBJ2-7; D unclear. Trimming took 0 bases from V and 2 from J, leaving 5 bases between them. Germline V gene sequence: CDR1 GTSNPN, CDR2 SVGIG (reference sequence). The CDR3 length is 12 residues. The CDR3 loop reads CAWSVGPYEQYF. As DNA, the CDR3 is TGTGCCTGGAGTGTGGGCCCCTACGAGCAGTACTTC.

The chain joins TRBV6-1 to TRBJ1-6; D might be TRBD1 (6 bases). The V and J ends lost 2 bases and 6 bases respectively, with 8 bases between them. The CDR3 is made up of 14 amino acids. Germline CDR1 is MNHNS and CDR2 is SASEGT. CDR3 sequence reads: CASSELQGNSPLHF. DNA for the CDR3: TGTGCCAGCAGTGAACTACAGGGTAATTCACCCCTCCACTTT.

The chain combines TRBV4-3 with TRBJ1-1; D is undetermined. Germline CDR1 LGHNA, CDR2 YSLEER. The CDR3 covers 14 residues. Trimming cost V 5 bases and J 0 bases, with 10 bases left between them. CDR3 protein: CASSSFLVNTEAFF. The CDR3 region has the DNA TGCGCCAGCAGCTCTTTTCTGGTGAACACTGAAGCTTTCTTT.

Here the CDR3 DNA reads TGTGCCAGCAGCTTATCATCGGGAAACCAAGAGACCCAGTACTTC. This sequence encodes CASSLSSGNQETQYF. The V gene is TRBV11-3, the J gene TRBJ2-5, with D tentatively TRBD2 (5 bases). Germline CDR1 reads SGHNT; CDR2 reads YENEEA. This CDR3 has 15 amino acids. V gave up 2 bases and J gave up 0 bases, with 10 bases separating them.

The chain carries TRBV7-3 and TRBJ1-2; tentative D call: TRBD1 (6 bases). V lost 5 bases and J 3 bases, leaving 13 bases between the germline ends. Germline V lookup: CDR1 SGHTA, CDR2 FQGTGA. The CDR3 is made up of 14 amino acids. The CDR3: CASSPQGFDYGYTF. The CDR3 DNA reads TGTGCCAGCAGCCCACAGGGATTTGACTATGGCTACACCTTC.

This chain uses TRBV6-5 with TRBJ2-1; D may be TRBD2 (5 bases). This CDR3 region has 13 residues. Germline-derived CDR1 and CDR2 are MNHEY and SVGAGI. Trimming took 7 bases from V and 10 from J, leaving 17 bases between them. In DNA form, the CDR3 reads TGTGCCAGCACCGCGGTCGGGATTGCCGAGCAGTTCTTC. This gives the protein CASTAVGIAEQFF.

The rearrangement uses TRBV2 and TRBJ2-5; 11 bases agree with TRBD2. The germline V gene has CDR1 SNHLY and CDR2 FYNNEI. The length of the CDR3 is 14 residues. Germline trimming cut 6 bases from V and 7 bases from J; bases unmatched to any gene: 7. CDR3 coding DNA: TGTGCCAGCAGCGAGACTAGCGGGGAGGGGACCCAGTACTTC. This translates into CASSETSGEGTQYF.

The gene calls are TRBV7-6 and TRBJ1-6, with a possible D match to TRBD1 (6 bases). The CDR3 contains 15 residues. Trimming left V 5 bases short and J 5 bases short, with 13 bases between. CDR1 is SGHVS, CDR2 FNYEAQ, per germline. The CDR3 bases are TGTGCCAGCAGCCTCCGGACAGTGGATAATTCACCCCTCCACTTT. The encoded protein is CASSLRTVDNSPLHF.

The chain is built from TRBV5-1 and TRBJ1-1; D remains ambiguous. The CDR3 length is 14 residues. Germline V gene lookup returns CDR1 SGHRS and CDR2 YFSETQ. V lost 3 bases and J 1 base, leaving 10 bases between the germline ends. The CDR3, as DNA: TGCGCCAGCAGCTACCAGTCTTCGAACACTGAAGCTTTCTTT. The encoded protein is CASSYQSSNTEAFF.

J is TRBJ1-2 and V is TRBV29-1; D is uncertain. The CDR3 extends over 14 amino acids. Trimming pared 5 bases from V and 5 bases from J, leaving 18 bases between. The germline V gene has CDR1 SQVTM and CDR2 ANQGSEA. The CDR3: CSVYSYGQEYGYTF. The CDR3 DNA reads TGCAGCGTTTACTCCTATGGGCAGGAATATGGCTACACCTTC. Variable domain in full (rest from reference TRBV29-1 and TRBJ1-2): SAVISQKPSRDICQRGTSLTIQCQVDSQVTMMFWYRQQPGQSLTLIATANQGSEATYESGFVIDKFPISRPNLTFSTLTVSNMSPEDSSIYLCSVYSYGQEYGYTFGSGTRLTVV.